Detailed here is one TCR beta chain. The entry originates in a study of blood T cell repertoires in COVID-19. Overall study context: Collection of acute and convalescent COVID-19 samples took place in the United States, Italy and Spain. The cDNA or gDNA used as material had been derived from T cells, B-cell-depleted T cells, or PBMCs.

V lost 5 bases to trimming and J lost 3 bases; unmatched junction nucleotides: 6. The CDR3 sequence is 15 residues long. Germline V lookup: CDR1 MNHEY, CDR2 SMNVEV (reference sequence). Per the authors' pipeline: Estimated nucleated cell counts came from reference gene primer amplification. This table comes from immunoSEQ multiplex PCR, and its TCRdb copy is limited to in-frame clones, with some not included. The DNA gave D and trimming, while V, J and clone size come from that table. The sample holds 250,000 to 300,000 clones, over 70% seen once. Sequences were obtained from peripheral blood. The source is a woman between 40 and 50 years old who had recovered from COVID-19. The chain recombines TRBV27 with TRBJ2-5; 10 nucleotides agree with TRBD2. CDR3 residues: CASSTHLAGEETQYF. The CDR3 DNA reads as TGTGCCAGCAGTACCCATCTAGCGGGGGAAGAGACCCAGTACTTC.